The source of this T cell receptor beta chain is a study of T-cell reconstitution after alpha-beta-depleted transplantation in children. TCRbeta library construction was performed incorporating unique molecular identifiers. TCRdb redid the calling of the PCR reads with MiXCR, one entry per CDR3 protein. This sample yields approximately 980,000 distinct CDR3 sequences, of which about 30% are seen a single time; under 30% belongs to the top ten. CDR1 and CDR2 (germline): DFQATT, SNEGSKA (reference sequence). V was trimmed by 2 bases and J by 6 bases, leaving 7 bases between them. The CDR3 has 11 amino acids.

Sequencing was performed on PBMCs, mostly from graft donor cells, taken 360 days after TCRalphabeta/CD19-depleted stem cell transplant. The V call is TRBV20-1, the J call TRBJ1-1; no definite D call. The source is a boy under two years old who had a stem cell transplant for SCID, so the T cells may come from the graft donor. CDR3 protein: CSARRVPEAFF. The CDR3 DNA sequence: TGCAGTGCTAGACGGGTACCTGAAGCTTTCTTT.